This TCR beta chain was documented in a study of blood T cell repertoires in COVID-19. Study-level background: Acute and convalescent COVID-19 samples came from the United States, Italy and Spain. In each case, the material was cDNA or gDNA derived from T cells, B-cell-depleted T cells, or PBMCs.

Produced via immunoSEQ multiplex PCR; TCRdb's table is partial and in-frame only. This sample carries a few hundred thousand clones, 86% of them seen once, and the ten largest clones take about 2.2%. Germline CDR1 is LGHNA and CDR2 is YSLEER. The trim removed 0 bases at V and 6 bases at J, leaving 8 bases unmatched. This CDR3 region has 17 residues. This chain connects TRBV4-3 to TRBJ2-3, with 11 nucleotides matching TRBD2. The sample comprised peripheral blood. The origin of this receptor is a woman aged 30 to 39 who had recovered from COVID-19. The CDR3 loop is CASSQDASGRIGDTQYF. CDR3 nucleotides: TGCGCCAGCAGCCAAGACGCTAGCGGGAGGATTGGGGATACGCAGTATTTT.